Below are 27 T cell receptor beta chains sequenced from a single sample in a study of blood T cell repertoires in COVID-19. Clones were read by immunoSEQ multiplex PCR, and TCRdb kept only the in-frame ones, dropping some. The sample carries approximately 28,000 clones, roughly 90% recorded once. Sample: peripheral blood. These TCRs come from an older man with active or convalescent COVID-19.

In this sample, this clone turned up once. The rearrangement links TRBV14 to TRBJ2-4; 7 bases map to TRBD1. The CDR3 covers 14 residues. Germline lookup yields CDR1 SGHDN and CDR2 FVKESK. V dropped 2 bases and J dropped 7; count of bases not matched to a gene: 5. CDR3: CASSQTTGLNIQYF. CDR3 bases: TGTGCCAGCAGCCAAACGACAGGGCTGAACATTCAGTACTTC.

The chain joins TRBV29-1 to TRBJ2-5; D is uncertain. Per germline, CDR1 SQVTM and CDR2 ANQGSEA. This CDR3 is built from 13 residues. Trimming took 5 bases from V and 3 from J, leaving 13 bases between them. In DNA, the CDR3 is TGCAGCGTTCCAGAGAGGCGCGAAGAGACCCAGTACTTC. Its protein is CSVPERREETQYF.

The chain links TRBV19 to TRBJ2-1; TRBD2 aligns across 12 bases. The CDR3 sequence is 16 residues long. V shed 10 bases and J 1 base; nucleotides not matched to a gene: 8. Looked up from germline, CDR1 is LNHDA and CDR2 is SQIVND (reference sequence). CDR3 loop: CATQSGTSGSYNEQFF. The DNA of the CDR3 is TGTGCCACCCAATCCGGGACTAGCGGGTCCTACAATGAGCAGTTCTTC. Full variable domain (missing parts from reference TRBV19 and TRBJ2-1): DGGITQSPKYLFRKEGQNVTLSCEQNLNHDAMYWYRQDPGQGLRLIYYSQIVNDFQKGDIAEGYSVSREKKESFPLTVTSAQKNPTAFYLCATQSGTSGSYNEQFFGPGTRLTVL.

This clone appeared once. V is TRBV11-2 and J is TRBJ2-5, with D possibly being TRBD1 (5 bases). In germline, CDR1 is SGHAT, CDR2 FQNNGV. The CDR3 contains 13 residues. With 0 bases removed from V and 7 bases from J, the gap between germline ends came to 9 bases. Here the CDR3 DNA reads TGTGCCAGCAGCTTAGACCCAGGGCTGACCCAGTACTTC. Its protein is CASSLDPGLTQYF.

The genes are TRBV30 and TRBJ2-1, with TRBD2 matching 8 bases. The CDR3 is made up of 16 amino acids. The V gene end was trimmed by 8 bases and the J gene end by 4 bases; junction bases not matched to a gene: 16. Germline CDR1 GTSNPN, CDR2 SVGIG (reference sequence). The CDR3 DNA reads TGTGCCGGGACCTCCCCTACTAGCGGATCGTACAATGAGCAGTTCTTC. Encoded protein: CAGTSPTSGSYNEQFF.

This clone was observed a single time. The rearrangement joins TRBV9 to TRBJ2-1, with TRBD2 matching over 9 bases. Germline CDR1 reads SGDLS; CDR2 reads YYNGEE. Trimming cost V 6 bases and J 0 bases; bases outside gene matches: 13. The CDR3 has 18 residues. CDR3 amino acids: CASTAGAGGGGSYNEQFF. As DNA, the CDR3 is TGTGCCAGCACCGCGGGAGCGGGAGGCGGAGGCTCCTACAATGAGCAGTTCTTC. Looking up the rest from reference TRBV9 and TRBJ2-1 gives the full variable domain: DSGVTQTPKHLITATGQRVTLRCSPRSGDLSVYWYQQSLDQGLQFLIQYYNGEERAKGNILERFSAQQFPDLHSELNLSSLELGDSALYFCASTAGAGGGGSYNEQFFGPGTRLTVL.

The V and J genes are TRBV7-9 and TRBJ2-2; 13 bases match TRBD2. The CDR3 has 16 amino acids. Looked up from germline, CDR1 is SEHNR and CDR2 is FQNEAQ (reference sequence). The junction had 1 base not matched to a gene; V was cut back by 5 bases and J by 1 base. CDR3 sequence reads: CASSRLAGGNTGELFF. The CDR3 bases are TGTGCCAGCAGCCGACTAGCGGGAGGGAACACCGGGGAGCTGTTTTTT.

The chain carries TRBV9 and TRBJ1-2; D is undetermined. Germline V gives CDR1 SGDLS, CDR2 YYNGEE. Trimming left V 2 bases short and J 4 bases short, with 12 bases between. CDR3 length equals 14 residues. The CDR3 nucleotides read TGTGCCAGCAGCGTTGACACGGCGGGCTATGGCTACACCTTC. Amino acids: CASSVDTAGYGYTF. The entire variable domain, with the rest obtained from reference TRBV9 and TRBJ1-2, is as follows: DSGVTQTPKHLITATGQRVTLRCSPRSGDLSVYWYQQSLDQGLQFLIQYYNGEERAKGNILERFSAQQFPDLHSELNLSSLELGDSALYFCASSVDTAGYGYTFGSGTRLTVV.

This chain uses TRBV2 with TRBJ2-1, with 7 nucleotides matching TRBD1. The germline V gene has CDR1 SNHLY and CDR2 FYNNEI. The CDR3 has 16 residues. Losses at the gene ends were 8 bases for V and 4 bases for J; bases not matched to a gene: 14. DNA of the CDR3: TGTGCCAGCCCCCTGTCGTCCCGGGACAGATACAATGAGCAGTTCTTC. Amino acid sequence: CASPLSSRDRYNEQFF.

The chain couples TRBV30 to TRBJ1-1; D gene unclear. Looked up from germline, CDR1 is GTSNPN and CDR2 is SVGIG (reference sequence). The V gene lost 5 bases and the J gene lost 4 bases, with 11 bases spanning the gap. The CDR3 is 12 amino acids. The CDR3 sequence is CAWDDRGTEAFF. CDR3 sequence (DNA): TGTGCCTGGGACGACCGGGGCACTGAAGCTTTCTTT.

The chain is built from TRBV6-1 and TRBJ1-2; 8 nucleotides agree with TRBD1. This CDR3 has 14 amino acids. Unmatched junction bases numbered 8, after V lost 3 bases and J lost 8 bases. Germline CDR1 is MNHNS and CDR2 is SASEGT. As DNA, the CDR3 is TGTGCCAGCAGTGAGGACAACAGGGGGGCCGGCTACACCTTC. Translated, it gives CASSEDNRGAGYTF.

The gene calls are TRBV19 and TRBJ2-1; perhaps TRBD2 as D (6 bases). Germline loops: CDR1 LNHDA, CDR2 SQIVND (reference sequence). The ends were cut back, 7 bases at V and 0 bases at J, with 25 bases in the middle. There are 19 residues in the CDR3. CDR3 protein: CASTPITYGSLSSYNEQFF. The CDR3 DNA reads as TGTGCCAGTACACCAATCACCTACGGGAGTTTGAGCTCCTACAATGAGCAGTTCTTC.

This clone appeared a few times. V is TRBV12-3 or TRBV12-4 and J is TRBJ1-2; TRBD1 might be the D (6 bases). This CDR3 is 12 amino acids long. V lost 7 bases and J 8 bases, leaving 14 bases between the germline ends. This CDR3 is CASNQQGRGYTF. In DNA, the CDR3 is TGTGCCAGCAACCAGCAGGGGCGCGGCTACACCTTC.

The CDR3, as DNA: TGTGCCAGCAGTTTCTCTAACACCATATATTTT. Translated: CASSFSNTIYF. The chain is built from TRBV12-3 or TRBV12-4 and TRBJ1-3, with unresolved D. Trimming took 3 bases from V and 7 from J, leaving 4 bases between them. This CDR3 is built from 11 residues.

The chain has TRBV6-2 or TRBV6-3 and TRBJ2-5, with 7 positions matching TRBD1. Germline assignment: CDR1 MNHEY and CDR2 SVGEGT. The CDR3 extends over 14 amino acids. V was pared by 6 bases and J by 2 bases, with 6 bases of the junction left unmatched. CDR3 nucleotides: TGTGCCAGCAGCAGGACAGGTACTCAAGAGACCCAGTACTTC. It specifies CASSRTGTQETQYF.

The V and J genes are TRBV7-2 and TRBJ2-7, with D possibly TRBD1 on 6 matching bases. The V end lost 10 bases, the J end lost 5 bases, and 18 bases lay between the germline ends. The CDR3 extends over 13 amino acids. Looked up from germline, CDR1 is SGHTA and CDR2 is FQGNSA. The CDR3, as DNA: TGTGCCATCAGATATACAGGGTCTCACGAGCAGTACTTC. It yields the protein CAIRYTGSHEQYF.

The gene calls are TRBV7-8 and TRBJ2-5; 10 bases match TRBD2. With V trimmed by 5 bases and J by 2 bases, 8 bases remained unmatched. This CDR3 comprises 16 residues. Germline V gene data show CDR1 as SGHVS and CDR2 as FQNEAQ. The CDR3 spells CASSPHEAGGQETQYF. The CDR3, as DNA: TGTGCCAGCAGCCCCCATGAAGCGGGGGGGCAAGAGACCCAGTACTTC.

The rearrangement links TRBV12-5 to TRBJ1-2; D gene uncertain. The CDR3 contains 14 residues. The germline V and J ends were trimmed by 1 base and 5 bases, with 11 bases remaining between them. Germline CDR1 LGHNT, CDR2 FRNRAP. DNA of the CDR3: TGTGCTAGTGGTTTGGACCCCCAAGAGTATGGCTACACCTTC. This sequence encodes CASGLDPQEYGYTF.

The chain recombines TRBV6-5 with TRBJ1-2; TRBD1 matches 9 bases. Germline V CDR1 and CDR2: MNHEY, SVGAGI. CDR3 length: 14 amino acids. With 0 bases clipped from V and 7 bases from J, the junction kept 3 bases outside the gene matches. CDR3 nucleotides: TGTGCCAGCAGTTACTCGACGGACAGGGGTGGCTACACCTTC. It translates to CASSYSTDRGGYTF.

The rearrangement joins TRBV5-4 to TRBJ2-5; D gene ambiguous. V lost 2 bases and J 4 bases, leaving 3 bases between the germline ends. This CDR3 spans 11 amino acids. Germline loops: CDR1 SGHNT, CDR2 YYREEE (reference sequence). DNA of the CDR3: TGTGCCAGCAGCTTCTTAGAGACCCAGTACTTC. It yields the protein CASSFLETQYF.

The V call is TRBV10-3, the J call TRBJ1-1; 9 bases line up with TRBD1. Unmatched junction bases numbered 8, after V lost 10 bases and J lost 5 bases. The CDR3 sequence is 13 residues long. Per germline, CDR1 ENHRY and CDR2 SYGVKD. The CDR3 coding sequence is TGTGCCACTGAACAGGGGGCAGGGACTGAAGCTTTCTTT. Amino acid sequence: CATEQGAGTEAFF.

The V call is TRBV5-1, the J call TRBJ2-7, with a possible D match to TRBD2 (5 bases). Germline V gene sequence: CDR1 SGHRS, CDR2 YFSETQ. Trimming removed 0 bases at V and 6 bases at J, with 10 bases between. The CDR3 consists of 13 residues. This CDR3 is CASSLDEEAEQYF. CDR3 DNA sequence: TGCGCCAGCAGCTTGGACGAGGAGGCCGAGCAGTACTTC.

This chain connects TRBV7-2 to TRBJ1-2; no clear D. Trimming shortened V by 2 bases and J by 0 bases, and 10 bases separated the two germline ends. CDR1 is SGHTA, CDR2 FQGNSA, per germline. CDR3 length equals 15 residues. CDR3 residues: CASSLSAGSNYGYTF. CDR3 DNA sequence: TGTGCCAGCAGCTTATCGGCAGGCTCTAACTATGGCTACACCTTC.

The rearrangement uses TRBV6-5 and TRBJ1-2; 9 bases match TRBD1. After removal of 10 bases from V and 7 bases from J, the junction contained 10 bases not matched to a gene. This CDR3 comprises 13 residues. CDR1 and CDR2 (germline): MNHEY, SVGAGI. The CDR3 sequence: CATRQGGVGGYTF. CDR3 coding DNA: TGTGCCACCAGACAGGGGGGGGTAGGTGGCTACACCTTC.

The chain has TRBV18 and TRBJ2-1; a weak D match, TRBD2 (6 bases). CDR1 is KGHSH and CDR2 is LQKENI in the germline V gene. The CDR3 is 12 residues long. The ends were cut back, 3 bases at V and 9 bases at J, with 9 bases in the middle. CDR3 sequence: CASSPAEGEQFF. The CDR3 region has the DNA TGTGCCAGCTCACCCGCGGAGGGTGAGCAGTTCTTC.

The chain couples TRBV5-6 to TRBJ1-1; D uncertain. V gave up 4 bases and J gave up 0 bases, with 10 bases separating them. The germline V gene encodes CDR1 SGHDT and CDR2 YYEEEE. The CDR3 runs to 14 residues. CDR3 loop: CASSQRAVNTEAFF. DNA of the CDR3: TGTGCCAGCAGCCAGAGGGCGGTGAACACTGAAGCTTTCTTT.

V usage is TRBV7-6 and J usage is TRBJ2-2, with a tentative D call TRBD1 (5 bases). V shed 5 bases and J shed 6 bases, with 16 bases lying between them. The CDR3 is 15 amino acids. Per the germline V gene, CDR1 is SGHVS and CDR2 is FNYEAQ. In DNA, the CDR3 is TGTGCCAGCAGCACAAGGGTGGGGCCTCCCGGGGAGCTGTTTTTT. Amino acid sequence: CASSTRVGPPGELFF.